A single sample gave rise to the 6 T cell receptor beta chains below, sequenced in a study of blood T cell repertoires in COVID-19. The protocol was immunoSEQ multiplex PCR, while the TCRdb copy is restricted to in-frame clones and leaves out a portion. This sample has around 150,000 clones, with around 86% found just once. The sequencing sample was made of peripheral blood. Receptors were obtained from a man aged 65-85 years with acute or convalescent COVID-19.

This chain's CDR3 is CASSSRTSSYF. The CDR3 DNA sequence: TGTGCCAGCAGTTCCCGGACTAGTTCGTATTTT. The rearrangement uses TRBV12-3 or TRBV12-4 and TRBJ2-3, with 7 bases fitting TRBD2. V lost 4 bases and J lost 14; bases outside the gene matches: 6. The CDR3 is 11 amino acids.

The chain combines TRBV9 with TRBJ2-1; 9 bases match TRBD1. The germline V gene encodes CDR1 SGDLS and CDR2 YYNGEE. V trimming: 2 bases; J trimming: 3 bases; junction bases outside the gene matches: 6. The CDR3 consists of 16 residues. The CDR3 coding sequence is TGTGCCAGCAGCGTTGACACAGGGGGCTACTACAATGAGCAGTTCTTC. It encodes CASSVDTGGYYNEQFF.

The V and J genes are TRBV5-1 and TRBJ2-1, with TRBD1 matching 9 bases. The CDR3 is 19 residues long. The germline CDR1 and CDR2 sequences are SGHRS and YFSETQ. V shed 3 bases and J 7 bases; nucleotides not matched to a gene: 20. This CDR3 is CASSSGTGNQGGHWNEQFF. Written as DNA, the CDR3 is TGCGCCAGCAGCTCCGGGACAGGGAACCAAGGGGGTCATTGGAATGAGCAGTTCTTC.

The V and J genes are TRBV4-1 and TRBJ2-1; TRBD1 aligns across 8 bases. This CDR3 has 14 residues. V trimming: 4 bases; J trimming: 10 bases; junction bases outside the gene matches: 9. Germline CDR1 is MGHRA and CDR2 is YSYEKL. The CDR3 sequence is CASSLSAGGQEQFF. The CDR3 coding sequence is TGCGCCAGCAGCCTCTCGGCAGGGGGCCAAGAGCAGTTCTTC.

The chain couples TRBV27 to TRBJ2-7; D is perhaps TRBD2 (5 bases). In germline, CDR1 is MNHEY, CDR2 SMNVEV (reference sequence). The V gene lost 2 bases and the J gene lost 1 base, with 6 bases spanning the gap. The CDR3 runs to 13 residues. The CDR3, as DNA: TGTGCCAGCAGTTTAGGACTTTCCTACGAGCAGTACTTC. Protein sequence: CASSLGLSYEQYF.

The chain combines TRBV11-2 with TRBJ2-7; 7 positions match TRBD1. Per germline, CDR1 SGHAT and CDR2 FQNNGV. The CDR3 has 16 residues. With 1 base clipped from V and 3 bases from J, the junction kept 9 bases outside the gene matches. The CDR3 DNA follows: TGTGCCAGCAGCTTAGCGGGACAGTCTGGCCACTACGAGCAGTACTTC. This translates into CASSLAGQSGHYEQYF. The full variable domain, in which reference TRBV11-2 and TRBJ2-7 provide the parts outside the CDR3, is EAGVAQSPRYKIIEKRQSVAFWCNPISGHATLYWYQQILGQGPKLLIQFQNNGVVDDSQLPKDRFSAERLKGVDSTLKIQPAKLEDSAVYLCASSLAGQSGHYEQYFGPGTRLTVT.